These T cell receptor beta chains were read from a single sample in a study of identical twins. Using its own MiXCR run on the 5' RACE reads, TCRdb lists one record per CDR3 protein. The sample has fewer than 800,000 distinct CDR3 sequences; just over 7% are singletons. This sample was shared with a second study, whose subject was yellow fever vaccine responses in identical twins.

Sequencing used PBMCs. The source is a woman aged 18-29 years in good health. Both conserved end residues are part of each CDR3. The D gene is left open where the match is weak. A clone size is listed for some rows: how often the clone was seen (once, few, many), or a class if it is expanded.

CDR3	DNA	J	D	V	size
CASRAGLDGYNEQFF	TGTGCCAGCAGGGCGGGATTGGACGGGTACAATGAGCAGTTCTTC	TRBJ2-1	-	TRBV12-3/TRBV12-4	few
CSARTSMNTEAFF	TGCAGTGCTAGGACCTCTATGAACACTGAAGCTTTCTTT	TRBJ1-1	-	TRBV20-1	-
CASSIRGAARTEAFF	TGCGCCAGCAGCATACGCGGGGCGGCGCGGACTGAAGCTTTCTTT	TRBJ1-1	-	TRBV5-1	few
CSAIGGRAETQYF	TGCAGTGCTATTGGTGGGAGAGCGGAGACCCAGTACTTC	TRBJ2-5	-	TRBV20-1	few
CASSFDSFANSPLHF	TGCGCCAGCAGCTTCGACAGTTTTGCTAATTCACCCCTCCACTTT	TRBJ1-6	-	TRBV5-1	many
CASWGGQGYQPQHF	TGTGCCAGTTGGGGGGGACAGGGATATCAGCCCCAGCATTTT	TRBJ1-5	TRBD1	TRBV12-3/TRBV12-4	many
CSASVRGESDTQYF	TGCAGTGCTAGCGTGCGGGGGGAGTCAGATACGCAGTATTTT	TRBJ2-3	TRBD2	TRBV20-1	few
CASSFRQGNTDTQYF	TGTGCCAGCAGTTTCAGGCAGGGGAACACAGATACGCAGTATTTT	TRBJ2-3	-	TRBV28	once
CASSEGPETQYF	TGTGCCAGCAGCGAGGGCCCAGAGACCCAGTACTTC	TRBJ2-5	-	TRBV5-6	few
CATSDYQGYGYTF	TGTGCCACCAGTGATTATCAGGGCTATGGCTACACCTTC	TRBJ1-2	-	TRBV24-1	-
CASSEAPTDTQYF	TGCGCCAGCAGTGAGGCCCCCACAGATACGCAGTATTTT	TRBJ2-3	-	TRBV10-2	many
CSARTDSYEQYF	TGCAGTGCTAGGACTGACAGCTACGAGCAGTACTTC	TRBJ2-7	-	TRBV20-1	many
CASSDGRGVRTEAFF	TGTGCCAGCAGTGACGGCAGGGGAGTGAGAACTGAAGCTTTCTTT	TRBJ1-1	-	TRBV6-4	many
CASSVDGDTEAFF	TGTGCCAGCAGCGTAGATGGGGACACTGAAGCTTTCTTT	TRBJ1-1	-	TRBV9	-
CSVKGQGASSDGYTF	TGCAGTGTAAAGGGACAGGGGGCGTCTTCGGATGGCTACACCTTC	TRBJ1-2	TRBD1	TRBV20-1	few
CASSIVGTDTQYF	TGTGCCAGCAGCATCGTCGGTACAGATACGCAGTATTTT	TRBJ2-3	-	TRBV12-3/TRBV12-4	-
CASSYSGVGANVLTF	TGTGCCAGCAGTTACTCGGGGGTCGGGGCCAACGTCCTGACTTTC	TRBJ2-6	-	TRBV6-5	many
CASSFGREGIQYF	TGTGCCAGCAGTTTTGGGCGGGAGGGGATTCAGTACTTC	TRBJ2-4	TRBD2	TRBV12-3/TRBV12-4	few
CSVHTPSDTEAFF	TGCAGCGTTCACACCCCTTCGGACACTGAAGCTTTCTTT	TRBJ1-1	-	TRBV29-1	few
CASSSGGVEFF	TGTGCCAGCAGTTCCGGGGGGGTGGAGTTCTTC	TRBJ2-1	TRBD2	TRBV12-3/TRBV12-4	many
CASSLWGGSTDTQYF	TGTGCCAGCAGCTTATGGGGCGGGAGCACAGATACGCAGTATTTT	TRBJ2-3	-	TRBV7-2	few
CATSSPQRSYEQYF	TGTGCCACCAGCAGCCCCCAGCGGTCATACGAGCAGTACTTC	TRBJ2-7	-	TRBV15	-
CASSLDGTRAYEQYF	TGCGCCAGCAGCTTGGATGGGACAAGAGCCTACGAGCAGTACTTC	TRBJ2-7	-	TRBV5-1	-
CASTLQGPSYEQYF	TGTGCCAGCACCTTACAGGGGCCATCCTACGAGCAGTACTTC	TRBJ2-7	TRBD1	TRBV6-1	few
CASSVAGHLTDTQYF	TGTGCCAGCAGCGTAGCGGGACATCTCACAGATACGCAGTATTTT	TRBJ2-3	-	TRBV9	-
CASSPGLGKTQYF	TGCGCCAGCAGCCCAGGGTTAGGAAAGACCCAGTACTTC	TRBJ2-5	-	TRBV4-1	-
CASRTAGLAGDNEQFF	TGTGCCAGCAGAACCGCCGGACTAGCGGGAGACAATGAGCAGTTCTTC	TRBJ2-1	TRBD2	TRBV6-1	-
CAISDPRDRAYEQYF	TGTGCCATCAGTGACCCACGGGACAGGGCCTACGAGCAGTACTTC	TRBJ2-7	TRBD1	TRBV10-3	many
CASSPGLGGSYEQYF	TGTGCCAGCAGCCCCGGACTGGGGGGTTCCTACGAGCAGTACTTC	TRBJ2-7	-	TRBV7-9	few
CASSLPGHPAKNIQYF	TGTGCCAGCAGTCTACCGGGACACCCAGCCAAAAACATTCAGTACTTC	TRBJ2-4	-	TRBV28	many
CASSPSAAASTDTQYF	TGTGCCAGCAGCCCTTCGGCGGCGGCAAGCACAGATACGCAGTATTTT	TRBJ2-3	-	TRBV11-1	-
CAISDSAGELFF	TGTGCCATCAGTGACAGCGCCGGGGAGCTGTTTTTT	TRBJ2-2	-	TRBV10-3	few
CSAPGTTIRRYEQFF	TGCAGTGCCCCTGGGACTACCATCCGACGGTATGAGCAGTTCTTC	TRBJ2-1	TRBD2	TRBV20-1	-
CSASGLAGGPSSYNEQFF	TGCAGTGCTAGTGGACTAGCGGGAGGGCCGAGCTCCTACAATGAGCAGTTCTTC	TRBJ2-1	TRBD2	TRBV20-1	-
CASTELAGSGETQYF	TGTGCCAGCACTGAGCTAGCGGGGTCAGGAGAGACCCAGTACTTC	TRBJ2-5	TRBD2	TRBV2	many
CASSALRGADTQYF	TGTGCCAGCAGTGCCCTCCGGGGGGCAGATACGCAGTATTTT	TRBJ2-3	TRBD2	TRBV27	-
CSAKTSGTSYEQYF	TGCAGTGCAAAGACTAGCGGGACCTCCTACGAGCAGTACTTC	TRBJ2-7	TRBD2	TRBV20-1	-
CASSQGTRDTEAFF	TGTGCCAGCAGCCAAGGGACTCGAGACACTGAAGCTTTCTTT	TRBJ1-1	-	TRBV4-2	-
CASSLLSRQFF	TGTGCCAGCAGCTTGCTGTCCAGGCAGTTCTTC	TRBJ2-1	-	TRBV7-2	-
CASAAGTRDYEQYF	TGTGCCAGCGCCGCCGGGACTAGGGACTACGAGCAGTACTTC	TRBJ2-7	TRBD2	TRBV2	many
CASSDSSQSEQFF	TGTGCCAGCAGTGACTCTTCCCAGTCTGAGCAGTTCTTC	TRBJ2-1	-	TRBV6-4	-
CATRGQGFGYTF	TGTGCCACCAGGGGACAGGGGTTTGGCTACACCTTC	TRBJ1-2	TRBD1	TRBV24-1	few
CASSAGGRNQPQHF	TGTGCCAGCAGTGCAGGGGGTAGGAATCAGCCCCAGCATTTT	TRBJ1-5	TRBD1	TRBV28	many
CASSPRDWSTDTQYF	TGTGCCAGCAGCCCCAGGGACTGGAGCACAGATACGCAGTATTTT	TRBJ2-3	-	TRBV7-2	many
CASSFWGGVIYNEQFF	TGTGCCAGCAGTTTTTGGGGCGGGGTTATCTACAATGAGCAGTTCTTC	TRBJ2-1	-	TRBV28	many
CASSLVPAGGTYNEQFF	TGTGCCAGCAGCTTAGTTCCAGCGGGAGGCACCTACAATGAGCAGTTCTTC	TRBJ2-1	TRBD2	TRBV7-9	-
CASGFYRLEAHTDTQYF	TGTGCTAGTGGTTTCTACCGACTGGAGGCACACACAGATACGCAGTATTTT	TRBJ2-3	-	TRBV12-5	few
CASSLVQGSYNNEQFF	TGCGCCAGCAGCTTGGTTCAGGGGTCCTATAACAATGAGCAGTTCTTC	TRBJ2-1	-	TRBV5-1	many